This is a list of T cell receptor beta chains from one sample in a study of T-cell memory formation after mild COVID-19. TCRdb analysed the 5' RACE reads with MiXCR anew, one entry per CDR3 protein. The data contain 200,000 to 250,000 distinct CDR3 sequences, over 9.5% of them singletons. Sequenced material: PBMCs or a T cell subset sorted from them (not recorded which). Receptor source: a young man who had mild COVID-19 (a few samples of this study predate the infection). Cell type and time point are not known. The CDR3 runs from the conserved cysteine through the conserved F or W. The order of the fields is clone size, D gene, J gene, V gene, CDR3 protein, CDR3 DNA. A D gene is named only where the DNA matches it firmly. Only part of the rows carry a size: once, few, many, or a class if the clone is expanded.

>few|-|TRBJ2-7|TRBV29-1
CSVASKDQQYF
TGCAGCGTGGCCTCGAAGGACCAGCAGTACTTC
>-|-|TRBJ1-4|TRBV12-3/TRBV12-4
CASGQWQGGEKLFF
TGTGCCAGCGGTCAGTGGCAGGGCGGTGAAAAACTGTTTTTT
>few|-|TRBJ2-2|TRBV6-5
CASSYSGNTGELFF
TGTGCCAGCAGTTACTCAGGGAACACCGGGGAGCTGTTTTTT
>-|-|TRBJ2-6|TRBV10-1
CASRKPIKVGANVLTF
TGCGCCAGCAGAAAACCGATTAAGGTCGGGGCCAACGTCCTGACTTTC
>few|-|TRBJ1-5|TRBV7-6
CASPGPSRGGLIGNNQPQHF
TGTGCCAGCCCCGGTCCGTCCCGGGGAGGCCTCATAGGAAACAATCAGCCCCAGCATTTT
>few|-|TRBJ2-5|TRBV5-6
CASSLTDRSTQYF
TGTGCCAGCAGCTTAACGGACAGATCAACCCAGTACTTC
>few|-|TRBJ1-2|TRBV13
CASSLAGQSGYTF
TGTGCCAGCAGCTTAGCTGGACAGAGCGGCTACACCTTC
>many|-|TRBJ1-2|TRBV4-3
CASSQDLGAGGYTF
TGCGCCAGCAGCCAAGATTTGGGGGCCGGGGGCTACACCTTC
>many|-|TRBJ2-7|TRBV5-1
CASSAYGTTGYEQYF
TGCGCCAGCAGCGCCTACGGGACAACAGGGTACGAGCAGTACTTC
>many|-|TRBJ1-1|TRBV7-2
CASSLYGLGTEAFF
TGTGCCAGCAGCTTGTATGGCCTGGGAACTGAAGCTTTCTTT
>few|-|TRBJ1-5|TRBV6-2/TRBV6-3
CASSYRRDIGHQPQHF
TGTGCCAGCAGTTATCGCAGGGACATTGGCCATCAGCCCCAGCATTTT
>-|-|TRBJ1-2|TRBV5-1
CASSLVTADGYTF
TGCGCCAGCAGCTTGGTGACAGCGGATGGCTACACCTTC
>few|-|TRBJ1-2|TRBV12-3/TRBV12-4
CASIPMGRGYGYTF
TGTGCCAGCATTCCGATGGGTCGCGGCTATGGCTACACCTTC
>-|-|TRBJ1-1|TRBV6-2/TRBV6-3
CASSHLHGAFF
TGTGCCAGCAGCCACCTGCATGGAGCTTTCTTT
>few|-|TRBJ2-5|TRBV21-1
CASSNTTSGGQETQYF
TGTGCCAGCAGCAATACGACTAGCGGGGGACAAGAGACCCAGTACTTC
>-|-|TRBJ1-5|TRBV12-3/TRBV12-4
CASSFSGSNQPQHF
TGTGCCAGCAGTTTTTCAGGGAGCAATCAGCCCCAGCATTTT
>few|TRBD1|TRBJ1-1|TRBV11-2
CASSWPGQGHTEAFF
TGTGCCAGCAGCTGGCCGGGACAGGGGCACACTGAAGCTTTCTTT
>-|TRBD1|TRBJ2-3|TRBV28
CASSNTGVDTQYF
TGTGCCAGCAGTAATACAGGGGTCGATACGCAGTATTTT
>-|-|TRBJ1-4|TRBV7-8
CASSWALGNEKLFF
TGTGCCAGCAGCTGGGCCCTCGGTAATGAAAAACTGTTTTTT
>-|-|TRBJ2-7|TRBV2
CASSKIGYEQYF
TGTGCCAGCAGCAAAATAGGCTACGAGCAGTACTTC
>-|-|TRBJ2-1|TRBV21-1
CASSNSGTGNYNEQFF
TGTGCCAGCAGCAACTCCGGGACAGGGAACTACAATGAGCAGTTCTTC
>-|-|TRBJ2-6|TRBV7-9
CASRNSGANVLTF
TGTGCCAGCCGAAACTCTGGGGCCAACGTCCTGACTTTC
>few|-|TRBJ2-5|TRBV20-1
CSAAPGQETQYF
TGCAGTGCGGCCCCGGGCCAAGAGACCCAGTACTTC
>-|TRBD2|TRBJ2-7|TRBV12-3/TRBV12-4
CASSHSGGAWEQYF
TGTGCCAGCAGTCACAGCGGGGGGGCCTGGGAGCAGTACTTC
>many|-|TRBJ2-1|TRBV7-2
CASTTIPHGNEQFF
TGTGCCAGCACCACTATCCCCCACGGCAATGAGCAGTTCTTC
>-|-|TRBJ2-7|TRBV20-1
CSASTEYEQYF
TGCAGTGCTAGTACAGAGTACGAGCAGTACTTC
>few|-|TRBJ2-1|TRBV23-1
CASSQSLALYNEQFF
TGCGCCAGCAGTCAGTCCCTAGCCCTTTACAATGAGCAGTTCTTC
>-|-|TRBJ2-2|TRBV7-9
CSSRTVTGELFF
TGTTCCAGCAGGACAGTCACCGGGGAGCTGTTTTTT
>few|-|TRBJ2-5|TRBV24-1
CATSGSVVETQYF
TGTGCCACCAGCGGTAGTGTGGTGGAGACCCAGTACTTC
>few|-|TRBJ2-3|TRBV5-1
CASSEGESLRKQYF
TGCGCCAGCAGCGAGGGGGAATCGCTGCGGAAGCAGTATTTT
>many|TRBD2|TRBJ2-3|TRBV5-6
CASSLFQRGSTDTQYF
TGTGCCAGCAGCTTGTTCCAGCGGGGGAGCACAGATACGCAGTATTTT
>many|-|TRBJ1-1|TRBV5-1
CASSLDWAGTEAFF
TGCGCCAGCAGCTTGGACTGGGCGGGCACTGAAGCTTTCTTT
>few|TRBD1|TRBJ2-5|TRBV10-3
CAISEGTGMVQYF
TGTGCCATCAGTGAAGGGACAGGGATGGTCCAGTACTTC
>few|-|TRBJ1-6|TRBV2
CASGYRDGNSPLHF
TGTGCCAGCGGTTACCGGGACGGGAATTCACCCCTCCACTTT
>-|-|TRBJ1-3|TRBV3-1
CASSQDTPGWNTIYF
TGTGCCAGCAGCCAAGATACCCCCGGGTGGAACACCATATATTTT
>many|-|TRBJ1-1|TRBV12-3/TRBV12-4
CASSLMWVAEAFF
TGTGCCAGCAGTTTAATGTGGGTAGCTGAAGCTTTCTTT
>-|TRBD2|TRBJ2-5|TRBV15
CATSRDPGGQETQYF
TGTGCCACCAGCAGAGATCCGGGGGGGCAAGAGACCCAGTACTTC
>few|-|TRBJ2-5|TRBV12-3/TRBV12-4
CASNRGRLPKLQETQYF
TGTGCCAGCAACCGAGGGCGGCTCCCTAAGCTGCAAGAGACCCAGTACTTC
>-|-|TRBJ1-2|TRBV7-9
CASSPPGPADYGYTF
TGTGCCAGCAGCCCCCCGGGACCCGCGGATTATGGCTACACCTTC
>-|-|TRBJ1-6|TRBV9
CASSPGSDNSPLHF
TGTGCCAGCAGCCCCGGATCCGATAATTCACCCCTCCACTTT
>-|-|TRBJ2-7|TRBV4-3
CASSQDLGLGPVQYF
TGCGCCAGCAGCCAAGATCTCGGGCTAGGGCCGGTGCAGTACTTC
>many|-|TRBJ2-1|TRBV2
CASSEPGLPLNEQFF
TGTGCCAGCAGTGAACCCGGACTTCCCCTCAATGAGCAGTTCTTC
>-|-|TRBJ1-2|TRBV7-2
CASSSGEGYGYTF
TGTGCCAGCAGCTCCGGGGAGGGCTATGGCTACACCTTC
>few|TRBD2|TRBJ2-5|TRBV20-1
CSARDPSGGSETQYF
TGCAGTGCTAGAGATCCTAGCGGGGGGTCAGAGACCCAGTACTTC
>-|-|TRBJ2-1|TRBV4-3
CASRPGPSYNEQFF
TGCGCCAGCCGCCCGGGACCATCCTACAATGAGCAGTTCTTC
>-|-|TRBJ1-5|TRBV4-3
CASSQDLLQPQPQHF
TGCGCCAGCAGCCAAGATCTCTTACAGCCCCAGCCCCAGCATTTT
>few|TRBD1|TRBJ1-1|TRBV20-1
CSAPDRGFTEAFF
TGCAGTGCCCCGGACAGGGGGTTCACTGAAGCTTTCTTT
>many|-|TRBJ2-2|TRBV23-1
CASSQSAGPGTGELFF
TGCGCCAGCAGTCAATCGGCAGGGCCGGGCACCGGGGAGCTGTTTTTT
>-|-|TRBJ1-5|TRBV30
CACSKGLTQHF
TGTGCCTGTTCGAAGGGACTGACCCAGCATTTT
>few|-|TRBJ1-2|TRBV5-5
CASSLSGGFGGYTF
TGTGCCAGCAGCTTGTCAGGAGGGTTCGGTGGCTACACCTTC
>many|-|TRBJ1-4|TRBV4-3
CASGPGREKLFF
TGCGCCAGCGGACCGGGGAGAGAAAAACTGTTTTTT
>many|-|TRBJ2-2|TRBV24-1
CATQGWGDGELFF
TGTGCCACCCAAGGTTGGGGCGACGGGGAGCTGTTTTTT
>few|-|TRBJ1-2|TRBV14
CASSPHLSGGYTF
TGTGCCAGCAGCCCCCACCTGTCGGGGGGCTACACCTTC
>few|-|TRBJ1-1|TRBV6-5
CASFKQGRGNTEAFF
TGTGCCAGCTTCAAACAGGGACGTGGGAACACTGAAGCTTTCTTT
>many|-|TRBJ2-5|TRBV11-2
CASRRTGRRETQYF
TGTGCCAGCCGACGGACCGGGCGGAGAGAGACCCAGTACTTC